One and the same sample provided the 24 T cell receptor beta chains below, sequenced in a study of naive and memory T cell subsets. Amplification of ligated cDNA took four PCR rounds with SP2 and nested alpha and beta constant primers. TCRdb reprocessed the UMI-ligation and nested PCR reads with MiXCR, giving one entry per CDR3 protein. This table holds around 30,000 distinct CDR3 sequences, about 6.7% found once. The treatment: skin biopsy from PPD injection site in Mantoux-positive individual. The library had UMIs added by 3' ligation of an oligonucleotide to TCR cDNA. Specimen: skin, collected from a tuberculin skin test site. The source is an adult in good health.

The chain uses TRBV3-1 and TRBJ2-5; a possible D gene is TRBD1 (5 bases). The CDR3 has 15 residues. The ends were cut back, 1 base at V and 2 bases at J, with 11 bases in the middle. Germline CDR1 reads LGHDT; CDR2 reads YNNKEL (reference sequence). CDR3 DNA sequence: TGTGCCAGCAGCCAAGTTTCGACAGAGCAAGAGACCCAGTACTTC. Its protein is CASSQVSTEQETQYF.

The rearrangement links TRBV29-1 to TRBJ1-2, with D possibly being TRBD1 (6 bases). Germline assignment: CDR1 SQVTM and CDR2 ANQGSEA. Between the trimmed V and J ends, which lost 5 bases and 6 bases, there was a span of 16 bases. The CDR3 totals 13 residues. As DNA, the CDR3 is TGCAGCGTTCCGCAACAGGGTGAGCATGGCTACACCTTC. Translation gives CSVPQQGEHGYTF.

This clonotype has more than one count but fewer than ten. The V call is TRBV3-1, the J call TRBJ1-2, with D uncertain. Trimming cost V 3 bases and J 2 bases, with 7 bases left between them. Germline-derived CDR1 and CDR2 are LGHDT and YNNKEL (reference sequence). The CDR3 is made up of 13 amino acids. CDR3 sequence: CASSQDHNYGYTF. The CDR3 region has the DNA TGTGCCAGCAGCCAGGACCACAACTATGGCTACACCTTC.

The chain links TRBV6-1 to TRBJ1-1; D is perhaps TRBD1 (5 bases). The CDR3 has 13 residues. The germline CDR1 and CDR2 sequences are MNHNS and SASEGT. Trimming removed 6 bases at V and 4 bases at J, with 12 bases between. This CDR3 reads CASRRPGGTEAFF. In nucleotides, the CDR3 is TGTGCCAGCAGAAGACCCGGGGGCACTGAAGCTTTCTTT.

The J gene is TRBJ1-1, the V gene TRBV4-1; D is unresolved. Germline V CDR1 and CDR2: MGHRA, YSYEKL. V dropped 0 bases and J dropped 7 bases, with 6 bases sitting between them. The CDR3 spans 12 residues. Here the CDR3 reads CASSQDCGEAFF. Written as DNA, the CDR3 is TGCGCCAGCAGCCAAGATTGTGGTGAAGCTTTCTTT.

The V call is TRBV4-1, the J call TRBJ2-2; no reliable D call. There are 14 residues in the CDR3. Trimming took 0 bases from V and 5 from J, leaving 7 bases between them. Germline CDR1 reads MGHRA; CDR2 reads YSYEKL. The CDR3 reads CASSQEPRTGELFF. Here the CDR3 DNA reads TGCGCCAGCAGCCAAGAACCCCGGACCGGGGAGCTGTTTTTT.

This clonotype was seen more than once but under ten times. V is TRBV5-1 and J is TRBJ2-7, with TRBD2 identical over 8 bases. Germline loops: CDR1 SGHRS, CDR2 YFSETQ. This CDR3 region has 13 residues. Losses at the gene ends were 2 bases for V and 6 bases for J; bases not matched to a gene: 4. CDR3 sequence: CASSLSGGLEQYF. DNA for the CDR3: TGCGCCAGCAGCTTATCGGGGGGGCTCGAGCAGTACTTC.

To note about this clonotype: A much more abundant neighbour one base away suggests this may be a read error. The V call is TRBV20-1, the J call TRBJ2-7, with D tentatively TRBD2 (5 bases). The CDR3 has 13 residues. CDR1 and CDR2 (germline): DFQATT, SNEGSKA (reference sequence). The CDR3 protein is CSVRDLGSDEQYF. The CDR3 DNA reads TGCAGTGTTAGAGATCTGGGTAGCGACGAGCAGTACTTC.

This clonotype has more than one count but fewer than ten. In nucleotides, the CDR3 is TGCGCCAGCAGCCTCCATGCCGGGGGCTCCTACGAGCAGTACTTC. Protein product: CASSLHAGGSYEQYF. The chain couples TRBV4-1 to TRBJ2-7; TRBD2 is a possible D gene (6 bases). CDR3 length: 15 residues. Germline V gives CDR1 MGHRA, CDR2 YSYEKL. V was pared by 4 bases and J by 0 bases, with 13 bases between.

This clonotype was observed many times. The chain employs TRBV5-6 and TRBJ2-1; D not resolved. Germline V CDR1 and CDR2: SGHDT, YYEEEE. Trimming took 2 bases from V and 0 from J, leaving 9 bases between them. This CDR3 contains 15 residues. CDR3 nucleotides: TGTGCCAGCAGCTTAACTACTTCCTCCTACAATGAGCAGTTCTTC. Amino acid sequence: CASSLTTSSYNEQFF.

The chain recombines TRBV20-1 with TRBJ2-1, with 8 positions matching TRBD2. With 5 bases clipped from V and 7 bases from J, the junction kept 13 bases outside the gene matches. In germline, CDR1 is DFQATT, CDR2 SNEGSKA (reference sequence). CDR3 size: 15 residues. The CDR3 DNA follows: TGCAGTGCTGCGGAGACAAACCGGGGGGGGAATGAGCAGTTCTTC. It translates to CSAAETNRGGNEQFF.

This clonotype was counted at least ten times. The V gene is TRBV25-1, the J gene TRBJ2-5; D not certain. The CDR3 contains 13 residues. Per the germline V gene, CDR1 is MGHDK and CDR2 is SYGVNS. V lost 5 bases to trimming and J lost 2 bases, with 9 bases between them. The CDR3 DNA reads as TGTGCCAGCAGTTGGCCCCCTCAAGAGACCCAGTACTTC. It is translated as CASSWPPQETQYF.

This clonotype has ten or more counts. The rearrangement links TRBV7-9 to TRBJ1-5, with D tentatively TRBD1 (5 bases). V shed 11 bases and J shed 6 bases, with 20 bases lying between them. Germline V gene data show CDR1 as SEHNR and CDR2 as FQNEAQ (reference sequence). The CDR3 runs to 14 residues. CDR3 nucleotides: TGTGCCGGGGGGGACGGCAGGGCGGCTCAGCCCCAGCATTTT. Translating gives CAGGDGRAAQPQHF.

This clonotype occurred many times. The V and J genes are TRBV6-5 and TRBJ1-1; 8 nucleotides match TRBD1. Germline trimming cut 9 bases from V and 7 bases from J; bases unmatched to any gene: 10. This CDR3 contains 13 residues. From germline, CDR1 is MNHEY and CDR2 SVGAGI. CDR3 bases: TGTGCCAGTTCCGGGACAGGACCGCATGAAGCTTTCTTT. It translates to CASSGTGPHEAFF.

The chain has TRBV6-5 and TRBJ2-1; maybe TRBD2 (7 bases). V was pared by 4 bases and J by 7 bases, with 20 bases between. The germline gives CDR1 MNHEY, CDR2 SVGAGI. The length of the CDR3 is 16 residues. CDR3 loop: CASSSFPAGAANEQFF. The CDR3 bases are TGTGCCAGCAGTTCCTTCCCGGCGGGGGCCGCTAATGAGCAGTTCTTC.

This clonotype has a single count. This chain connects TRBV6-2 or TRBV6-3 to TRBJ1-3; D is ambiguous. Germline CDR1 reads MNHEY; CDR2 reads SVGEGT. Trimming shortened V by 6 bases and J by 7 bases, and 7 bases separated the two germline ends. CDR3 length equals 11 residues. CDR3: CASSPLNTIYF. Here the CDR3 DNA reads TGTGCCAGCAGCCCGTTGAACACCATATATTTT.

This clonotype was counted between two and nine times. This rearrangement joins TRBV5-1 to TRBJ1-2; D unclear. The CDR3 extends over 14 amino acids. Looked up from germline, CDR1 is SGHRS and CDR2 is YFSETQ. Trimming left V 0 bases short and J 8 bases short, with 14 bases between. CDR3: CASSLATHEDGYTF. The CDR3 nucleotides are TGCGCCAGCAGCTTGGCGACTCATGAGGACGGCTACACCTTC.

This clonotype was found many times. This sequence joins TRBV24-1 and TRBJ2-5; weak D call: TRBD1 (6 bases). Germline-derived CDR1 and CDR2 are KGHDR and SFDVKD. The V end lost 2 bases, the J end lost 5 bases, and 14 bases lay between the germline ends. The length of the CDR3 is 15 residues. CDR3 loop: CATSDCGQKRETQYF. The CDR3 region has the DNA TGTGCCACCAGTGATTGCGGACAGAAGAGGGAGACCCAGTACTTC.

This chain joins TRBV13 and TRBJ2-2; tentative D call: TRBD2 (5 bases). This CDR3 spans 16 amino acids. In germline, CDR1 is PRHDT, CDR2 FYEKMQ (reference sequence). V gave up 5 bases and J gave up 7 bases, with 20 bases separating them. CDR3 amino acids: CASSPEDPGFGGELFF. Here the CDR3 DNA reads TGTGCCAGCAGCCCAGAGGACCCGGGGTTCGGCGGGGAGCTGTTTTTT.

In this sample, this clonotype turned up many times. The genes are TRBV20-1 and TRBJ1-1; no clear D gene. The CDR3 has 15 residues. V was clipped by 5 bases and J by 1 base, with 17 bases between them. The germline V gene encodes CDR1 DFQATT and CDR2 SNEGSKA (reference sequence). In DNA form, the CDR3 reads TGCAGTGCTCCCCCCTCTACACGGACGAACACTGAAGCTTTCTTT. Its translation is CSAPPSTRTNTEAFF.

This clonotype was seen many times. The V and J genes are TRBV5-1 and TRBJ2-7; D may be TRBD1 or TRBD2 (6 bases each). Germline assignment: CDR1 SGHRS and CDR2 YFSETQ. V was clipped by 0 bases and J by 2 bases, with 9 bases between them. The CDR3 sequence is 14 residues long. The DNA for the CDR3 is TGCGCCAGCAGCTTGGAAGGGGGGCCCTACGAGCAGTACTTC. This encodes CASSLEGGPYEQYF.

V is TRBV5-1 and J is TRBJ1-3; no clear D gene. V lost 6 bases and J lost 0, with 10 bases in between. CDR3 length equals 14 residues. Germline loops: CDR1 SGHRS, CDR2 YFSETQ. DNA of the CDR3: TGCGCCAGCAAACGGGTAAACTCTGGAAACACCATATATTTT. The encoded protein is CASKRVNSGNTIYF. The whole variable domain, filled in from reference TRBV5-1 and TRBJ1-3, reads KAGVTQTPRYLIKTRGQQVTLSCSPISGHRSVSWYQQTPGQGLQFLFEYFSETQRNKGNFPGRFSGRQFSNSRSEMNVSTLELGDSALYLCASKRVNSGNTIYFGEGSWLTVV.

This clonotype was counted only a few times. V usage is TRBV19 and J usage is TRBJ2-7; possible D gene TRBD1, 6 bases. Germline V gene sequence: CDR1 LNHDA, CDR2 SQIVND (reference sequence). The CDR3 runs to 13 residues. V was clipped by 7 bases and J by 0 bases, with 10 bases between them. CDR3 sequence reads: CASKGDASYEQYF. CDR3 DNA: TGTGCCAGTAAGGGGGACGCCTCCTACGAGCAGTACTTC.

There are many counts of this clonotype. The CDR3 DNA reads TGTGCCACCGACCGGGGGGCACCCTACAATGAGCAGTTCTTC. Translating it yields CATDRGAPYNEQFF. The gene calls are TRBV6-1 and TRBJ2-1; D is perhaps TRBD2 (7 bases). The V gene's germline CDR1 is MNHNS and CDR2 SASEGT. This CDR3 contains 14 residues. Trimming shortened V by 10 bases and J by 2 bases, and 15 bases separated the two germline ends.